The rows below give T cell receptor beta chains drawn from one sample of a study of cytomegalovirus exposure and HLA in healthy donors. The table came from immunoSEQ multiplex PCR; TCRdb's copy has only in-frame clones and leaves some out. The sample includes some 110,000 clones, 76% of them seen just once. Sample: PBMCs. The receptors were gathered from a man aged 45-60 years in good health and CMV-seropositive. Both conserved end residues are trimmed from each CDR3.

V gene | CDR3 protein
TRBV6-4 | ASREQGTSNYGYT
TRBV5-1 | ASRKENYGYT
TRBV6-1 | ASRFERALRDTQY
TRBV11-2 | ASSPRTSGAEETQY
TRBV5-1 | ASSLGTGVTEAF
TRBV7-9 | SSRLGLLNEQF
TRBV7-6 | ASSLGGGLQPQH
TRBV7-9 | ASSLAAPQYEQY
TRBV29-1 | SVEGPSGPHRDTQY
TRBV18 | ASSPPGGEWGNQPQH